The rows below give T cell receptor beta chains drawn from one sample of a study of blood T cell repertoires in COVID-19. This table comes from immunoSEQ multiplex PCR, and its TCRdb copy is limited to in-frame clones, with some not included. The sample has approximately 240,000 clones; approximately 90% are singletons. Sequenced input: PBMCs or T cells enriched from blood (not recorded which). Source of these receptors: a young woman in a cohort exposed to, infected with or recovered from COVID-19 (not recorded which). CDR3s include the opening cysteine and the closing phenylalanine or tryptophan. Fields, in order: clone size, V gene, D gene, J gene, CDR3 protein, CDR3 DNA. A D gene is named only where the DNA matches it firmly. Some rows mark clone size as missing; the rest say once, few, many or name a class of expanded clone.

-	TRBV27	TRBD2	TRBJ2-1	CASSPGVAGGTGAYNEQFF	TGTGCCAGCAGTCCCGGGGTAGCGGGGGGGACGGGAGCCTACAATGAGCAGTTCTTC
-	TRBV4-1	-	TRBJ2-5	CASSQPALLGQETQYF	TGCGCCAGCAGCCAACCAGCACTACTGGGCCAAGAGACCCAGTACTTC
once	TRBV5-1	-	TRBJ1-1	CASSPTLGPNTEAFF	TGCGCCAGCAGCCCGACCTTGGGGCCGAACACTGAAGCTTTCTTT
once	TRBV24-1	TRBD1	TRBJ2-7	CATSGPNRGDEQYF	TGTGCCACCAGTGGACCTAACAGGGGGGACGAGCAGTACTTC
-	TRBV9	-	TRBJ2-7	CASSADGASYEQYF	TGTGCCAGCAGCGCCGATGGAGCCTCCTACGAGCAGTACTTC
-	TRBV20-1	-	TRBJ2-5	CSAPVMETQYF	TGCAGTGCTCCGGTAATGGAGACCCAGTACTTC
few	TRBV3-1/TRBV3-2	TRBD2	TRBJ2-7	CASSLPGLEGSEQYF	TGTGCCAGCAGCCTTCCGGGACTAGAGGGCTCCGAGCAGTACTTC
-	TRBV3-1/TRBV3-2	TRBD2	TRBJ2-3	CASSDSSGGVTQYF	TGTGCCAGCAGCGACTCATCGGGGGGAGTGACGCAGTATTTT
once	TRBV4-1	TRBD2	TRBJ2-1	CASSQEGGRASDEQFF	TGCGCCAGCAGCCAAGAAGGCGGGAGGGCCAGCGATGAGCAGTTCTTC
few	TRBV19	TRBD1	TRBJ1-2	CASSIAEGGAFGYTF	TGTGCCAGTAGTATAGCTGAAGGGGGCGCGTTTGGCTACACCTTC
-	TRBV10-2	TRBD1	TRBJ2-7	CASSESGTGLTLGAYEQYF	TGCGCCAGCAGTGAGTCTGGGACAGGCCTTACCCTAGGGGCCTACGAGCAGTACTTC
-	TRBV4-2	-	TRBJ2-6	CASSQASGANVLTF	TGTGCCAGCAGCCAAGCATCTGGGGCCAACGTCCTGACTTTC
-	TRBV2	TRBD2	TRBJ2-3	CASSLGTSGVVDTQYF	TGTGCCAGCAGTCTTGGGACTAGCGGGGTTGTCGATACGCAGTATTTT
-	TRBV20-1	-	TRBJ1-2	CSAPENYGYTF	TGCAGTGCTCCAGAAAACTATGGCTACACCTTC
-	TRBV13	-	TRBJ2-5	CASSQAQETQYF	TGTGCCAGCAGCCAGGCCCAAGAGACCCAGTACTTC
-	TRBV24-1	TRBD1	TRBJ2-1	CATSDSNRDRVYNEQFF	TGTGCCACCAGTGATTCCAACCGGGACAGGGTTTACAATGAGCAGTTCTTC
once	TRBV24-1	TRBD2	TRBJ2-1	CATTPGRDSYNEQFF	TGTGCCACCACCCCCGGGAGGGACTCCTACAATGAGCAGTTCTTC
-	TRBV2	TRBD2	TRBJ2-7	CASRLAVLYEQYF	TGTGCCAGCAGACTAGCGGTTCTCTACGAGCAGTACTTC
-	TRBV4-1	TRBD1	TRBJ2-6	CASSQDRSGTGVPGANVLTF	TGCGCCAGCAGCCAAGATAGAAGTGGGACAGGGGTTCCTGGGGCCAACGTCCTGACTTTC
-	TRBV3-1/TRBV3-2	-	TRBJ2-1	CASSQEGEGEQFF	TGTGCCAGCAGCCAAGAGGGAGAAGGTGAGCAGTTCTTC
-	TRBV5-5	-	TRBJ2-5	CASSSGAGKETQYF	TGTGCCAGCAGCTCGGGAGCGGGTAAAGAGACCCAGTACTTC
-	TRBV4-2	TRBD2	TRBJ2-5	CASSQKTGGLAGSETQYF	TGTGCCAGCAGCCAAAAAACGGGGGGACTAGCGGGGAGTGAGACCCAGTACTTC